This T cell receptor (beta chain) was profiled in a study of T-cell reconstitution after alpha-beta-depleted transplantation in children. Researchers prepared the TCRbeta library using unique molecular identifiers, the study reports. TCRdb called the PCR reads again in MiXCR, with one record for every CDR3 protein. The sample has some 520,000 distinct CDR3 sequences; around a third are singletons. This sequence was found in a human donor who donated a stem cell graft to a child with aplastic anemia. Sequencing was performed on PBMCs from the stem cell graft donor, taken from the stem cell graft.

In nucleotides, the CDR3 is TGTGCCACCAGTGACCAGAGCGGGAGTAATGTCGGGGAGCTGTTTTTT. It specifies CATSDQSGSNVGELFF. This chain joins TRBV24-1 and TRBJ2-2; 8 positions agree with TRBD2. V was clipped by 4 bases and J by 7 bases; unmatched bases: 10. The length of the CDR3 is 16 residues. CDR1 KGHDR and CDR2 SFDVKD come from the germline V gene.